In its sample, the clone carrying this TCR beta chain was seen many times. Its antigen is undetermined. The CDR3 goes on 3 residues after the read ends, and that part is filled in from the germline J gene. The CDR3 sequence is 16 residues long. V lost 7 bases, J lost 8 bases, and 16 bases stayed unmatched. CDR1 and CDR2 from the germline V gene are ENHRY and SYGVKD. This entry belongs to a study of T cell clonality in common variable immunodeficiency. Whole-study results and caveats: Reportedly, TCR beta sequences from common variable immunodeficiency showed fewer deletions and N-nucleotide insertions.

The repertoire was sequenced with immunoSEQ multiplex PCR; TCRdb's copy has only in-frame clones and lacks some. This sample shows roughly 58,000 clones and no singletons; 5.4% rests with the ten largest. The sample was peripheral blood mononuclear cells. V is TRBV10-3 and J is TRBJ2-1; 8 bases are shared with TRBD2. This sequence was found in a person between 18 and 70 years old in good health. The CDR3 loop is CAIKPGLGVLRDEQFF. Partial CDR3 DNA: TGTGCCATCAAACCGGGACTAGGAGTTTTGAGGGATGAG.